The rows below give T cell receptor beta chains drawn from one sample of a study of control samples from healthy donors and cancer patients. The method was immunoSEQ multiplex PCR; TCRdb's version includes in-frame clones alone and lacks a portion of them. The sample consists of almost 90,000 clones, about 89% of them appearing once. Sequencing was carried out using blood. These receptors all come from a man aged 25 to 45 in good health. The CDR3 runs from the conserved cysteine through the conserved F or W. Rows give clone size only sometimes, using once, few, many, or a class for an expanded clone.

TRBV9	NA	14	TRBJ2-2	CASSIQVATGELFF
TRBV5-1	NA	14	TRBJ2-1	CASSLDPGSDEQFF
TRBV6-6	NA	18	TRBJ2-3	CASSQPLDRPLSTDTQYF
TRBV10-3	NA	14	TRBJ1-1	CAISEAKRNTEAFF
TRBV6-1	NA	16	TRBJ2-2	CASSGSGGGRTGELFF
TRBV10-1	NA	14	TRBJ2-2	CASSEGLETGELFF
TRBV3-1/TRBV3-2	NA	15	TRBJ1-3	CASSQVQGVGNTIYF
TRBV6-1	once	15	TRBJ2-5	CASSDQAGTGETQYF
TRBV14	NA	13	TRBJ2-7	CASSQVRSGEQYF
TRBV12-3/TRBV12-4	NA	13	TRBJ2-5	CASRAWGKETQYF
TRBV6-5	once	15	TRBJ2-3	CASSYSQGGTDTQYF
TRBV19	NA	19	TRBJ1-4	CASSILPGTGDPRTEKLFF
TRBV25-1	NA	15	TRBJ2-3	CASSLGVSGTDTQYF
TRBV6-6	few	14	TRBJ1-1	CASRSGLSNTEAFF
TRBV5-1	NA	14	TRBJ1-1	CASSSDRGYTEAFF
TRBV10-3	NA	11	TRBJ2-7	CAISDPGEQYF
TRBV27	NA	15	TRBJ1-6	CASSSSRVFNSPLHF
TRBV30	NA	15	TRBJ1-5	CAWRPQGADNQPQHF
TRBV5-1	NA	15	TRBJ2-7	CASSLGPDPIYEQYF
TRBV29-1	NA	12	TRBJ1-1	CSAYTGEGGAFF
TRBV12-3/TRBV12-4	NA	11	TRBJ1-1	CASSNRAEAFF
TRBV2	NA	16	TRBJ2-6	CASILNRGSGANVLTF
TRBV19	NA	13	TRBJ1-2	CASSIGDSYGYTF
TRBV6-2/TRBV6-3	NA	17	TRBJ2-6	CASSSETGVAGANVLTF
TRBV2	NA	16	TRBJ1-3	CASSQVGGPSGNTIYF
TRBV5-1	NA	14	TRBJ2-5	CASSLNPVQETQYF
TRBV24-1	NA	18	TRBJ2-2	CATSDFPGTGWGTGELFF
TRBV4-2	NA	15	TRBJ1-3	CASRPTGLSGNTIYF
TRBV9	once	14	TRBJ2-1	CASSVGIGSNEQFF
TRBV14	many	12	TRBJ2-2	CASSQDRGVLFF